The clone carrying this T cell receptor beta chain was counted a few times. TCRbeta library preparation incorporated unique molecular identifiers. TCRdb re-derived calls from the PCR reads in MiXCR, one entry per CDR3 protein. Found here are about 610,000 distinct CDR3 sequences, about 10% of them singletons; the top ten hold about 4%. The data derive from a study of T-cell reconstitution after alpha-beta-depleted transplantation in children. The sequences come from PBMCs from the stem cell graft donor, collected from the stem cell graft. The sequence was collected from a human donor who donated a stem cell graft to a child with acute myeloid leukemia.

CDR3 nucleotides: TGCAGTGCTAGAACTGAGACGGGAACCGGGGAGCTGTTTTTT. Protein: CSARTETGTGELFF. V gene TRBV20-1 combines with J gene TRBJ2-2, with D possibly being TRBD2 (5 bases). Germline V gene lookup returns CDR1 DFQATT and CDR2 SNEGSKA (reference sequence). The ends were cut back, 2 bases at V and 5 bases at J, with 12 bases in the middle. The CDR3 loop spans 14 amino acids.